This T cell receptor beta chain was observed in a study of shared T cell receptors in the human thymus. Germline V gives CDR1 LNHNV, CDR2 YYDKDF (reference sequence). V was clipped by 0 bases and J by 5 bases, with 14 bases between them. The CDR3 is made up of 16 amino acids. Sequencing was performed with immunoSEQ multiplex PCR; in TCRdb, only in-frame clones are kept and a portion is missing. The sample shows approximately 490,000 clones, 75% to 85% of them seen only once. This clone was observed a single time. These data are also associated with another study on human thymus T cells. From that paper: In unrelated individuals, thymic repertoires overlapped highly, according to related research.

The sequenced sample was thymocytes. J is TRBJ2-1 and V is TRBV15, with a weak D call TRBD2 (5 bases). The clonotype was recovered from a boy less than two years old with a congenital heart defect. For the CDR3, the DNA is TGTGCCACCAGCAGAGATAAAAGCGGCACCCACAATGAGCAGTTCTTC. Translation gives CATSRDKSGTHNEQFF.